The TCR beta chain under discussion was sequenced for a study of cytomegalovirus exposure and HLA in healthy donors (dated by TCRdb to the late 2010s). A note on the overall study: According to a later analysis, one platform produced both the 110 or so validation repertoires and the 620 or so repertoires of the first cohort. The study was designed to test whether signatures of past pathogen exposure could be identified by cataloging public T cell receptors. Along with the approximately 700-subject first cohort, a separate validation cohort of more than 90 different subjects was used. To predict cytomegalovirus infection status, the study combined high-throughput TCR immunosequencing, statistical association of individual TCRs with disease status, and machine learning.

What the research found in general, with its limitations: The authors suggested that the approach could potentially be extended to other disease states and immunological phenotypes. The classifier was reported to diagnose cytomegalovirus status with high specificity and sensitivity in both the original cohort and the validation cohort. Most TCR sequences were seen in very few donors, while some public TCRs were found in many individuals. A few of the identified cytomegalovirus-associated TCR beta chains were confirmed in vitro to be specific for cytomegalovirus antigens. A total of fewer than 200 TCR beta chains were listed by the study as associated with cytomegalovirus. Of the cluster scores, 85% to 95% were above 0 in a later analysis, which found that TCRs clustered in the first cohort also tended to co-occur in the roughly 130 validation repertoires. All 120 or so repertoires were used to score co-occurrence in the validation cohort in a later analysis, because that analysis had no HLA typing for the cohort.

V is pared back by 0 bases and J by 13 bases, with 13 bases lying between the germline termini. The germline V gene supplies CDR1 SGHTA and CDR2 FQGNSA. Including the terminal cysteine and phenylalanine, the CDR3 comprises 13 residues. Only CDR3 DNA is held: 39 bases, read in frame from base 1. Donors formed part of the validation cohort, which comprised over a hundred subjects and was distinct from the first cohort of fewer than 750 subjects. Concerning this clone itself: What antigen it recognizes has not been identified. The record has no base qualities; no much larger clone is one base away.

The method behind the library was the immunoSEQ multiplex PCR assay. The source study handled its data this way. A statistical classification framework was built for diagnosing cytomegalovirus status from the catalog of TCR beta chain sequences. TCRdb mirrors the immuneACCESS table, restricted to in-frame sequences. Some clones are absent from its copies; in checked studies, under half trace to an unresolved V gene, and the reason for the others is unknown. D and trimming come from the DNA, and the V and J calls and clone size come from that table. This sample has approximately 270,000 clones in its table, and more than 75% of those were observed once. In total, the top ten clones hold about 11% of the sample.

This TCR derives from a young man in good health and CMV-seropositive. Sequencing used PBMCs. The V and J segments used are TRBV7-2 and TRBJ2-1; no D gene can be assigned with confidence. The CDR3 protein sequence reads: CASSLARGVLQFF. The DNA is TGTGCCAGCAGCTTAGCGCGTGGAGTACTTCAGTTCTTC. The reference TRBV7-2 and TRBJ2-1 proteins fill in what lies around the CDR3, so the full variable domain reads GAGVSQSPSNKVTEKGKDVELRCDPISGHTALYWYRQSLGQGLEFLIYFQGNSAPDKSGLPSDRFSAERTGGSVSTLTIQRTQQEDSAVYLCASSLARGVLQFFGPGTRLTVL.